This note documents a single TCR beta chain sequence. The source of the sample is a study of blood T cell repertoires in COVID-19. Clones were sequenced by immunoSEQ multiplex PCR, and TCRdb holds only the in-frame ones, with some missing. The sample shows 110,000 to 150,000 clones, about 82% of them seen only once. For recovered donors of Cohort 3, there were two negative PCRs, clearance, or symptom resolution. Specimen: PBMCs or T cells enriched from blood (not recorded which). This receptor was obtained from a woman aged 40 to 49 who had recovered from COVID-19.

The CDR3 DNA sequence: TGTGCCAGTAGTATAGGCGGGAGTCAGAATGAGCAGTTCTTC. This sequence encodes CASSIGGSQNEQFF. V gene TRBV19 combines with J gene TRBJ2-1, with TRBD2 matching 7 bases. Trimming took 1 base from V and 7 from J; bases not matched to a gene: 4. Germline lookup yields CDR1 LNHDA and CDR2 SQIVND (reference sequence). The CDR3 is 14 residues long.